This T cell receptor (beta chain) emerged from a study of human T cells and chemical hapten exposure. The table lists this clonotype with many counts. TCRdb redid the calling of the RACE reads with MiXCR, one entry per CDR3 protein. The table records over 80,000 distinct CDR3 sequences, roughly a tenth of them present only once. Sample time point: patch test 3, about 24 weeks after DPC sensitization. Treatment noted: therapeutic diphenylcyclopropenone sensitization with weekly scalp DPC. Alopecia patients between 18 and 70 years old and suitable for DPC were used as donors. The clonotype was recovered from a woman in her 30s with alopecia areata. Some clones in this sample may be carry-over from other donors' samples. The sample consisted of whole blood, taken in connection with sensitization to the hapten diphenylcyclopropenone (DPC).

CDR3 protein: CASSFPAIVSNQPQHF. CDR3 coding DNA: TGTGCCAGCAGTTTCCCAGCCATAGTGAGCAATCAGCCCCAGCATTTT. The V and J genes are TRBV28 and TRBJ1-5; D not certain. Germline V gene data show CDR1 as MDHEN and CDR2 as SYDVKM. With 3 bases removed from V and 1 base from J, the gap between germline ends came to 13 bases. CDR3 length: 16 amino acids.